These 28 T cell receptor beta chains share one sample of origin, sequenced in a study of lymphopenia after photon versus proton radiotherapy. Only in-frame clones appear in the TCRdb table, and some are missing; sequencing was by immunoSEQ multiplex PCR. Of about 160,000 clones in the sample, 88% were seen once. The source material was peripheral blood, sampled from a patient treated with photon-based radiotherapy. These receptors originate from a man aged 45-65 years with gastric cancer.

V gene TRBV18 combines with J gene TRBJ2-3; TRBD1 aligns across 9 bases. The CDR3 is 16 amino acids. Trimming cost V 2 bases and J 1 base; bases outside gene matches: 4. Germline V gene data show CDR1 as KGHSH and CDR2 as LQKENI. This CDR3 is CASSPVTGGGTDTQYF. The CDR3 nucleotides are TGTGCCAGCTCACCAGTGACAGGGGGTGGCACAGATACGCAGTATTTT.

The V call is TRBV30, the J call TRBJ2-7, with TRBD1 matching over 10 bases. The CDR3 spans 18 residues. CDR1 and CDR2 (germline): GTSNPN, SVGIG (reference sequence). The V and J ends lost 0 bases and 3 bases, in that order; junction bases with no gene match: 14. The DNA of the CDR3 is TGTGCCTGGAGTGTCCACGACCTCTGGGGACAGGGGATCTACGAGCAGTACTTC. Amino acids: CAWSVHDLWGQGIYEQYF.

The gene calls are TRBV9 and TRBJ2-2; D could derive from TRBD1 or TRBD2 (7 bases each). V gave up 0 bases and J gave up 6 bases, with 15 bases separating them. Per germline, CDR1 SGDLS and CDR2 YYNGEE. This CDR3 comprises 16 residues. The CDR3 here is CASSVGGRGRPGELFF. CDR3 bases: TGTGCCAGCAGCGTAGGTGGGAGGGGGCGCCCCGGGGAGCTGTTTTTT.

This clone was found a few times. The CDR3 DNA follows: TGTGTCAGAAGCCAATCGACAGGGGACACTTCCTACGAGCAGTACTTC. Its translation: CVRSQSTGDTSYEQYF. The chain has TRBV7-5 and TRBJ2-7; the table's D call, TRBD1, was not checked against the DNA. TRBV7-5 represents a pseudogene. The CDR3 is 16 residues long.

The sample holds one count of this clone. The genes are TRBV2 and TRBJ1-1; possible D gene TRBD1, 6 bases. The CDR3 extends over 11 amino acids. Germline CDR1 reads SNHLY; CDR2 reads FYNNEI. Trimming took off 5 bases at V and 8 bases at J, with 9 bases between the two ends. In DNA form, the CDR3 reads TGTGCCAGCAGTAGCGGGACAGAAGCTTTCTTT. Translation: CASSSGTEAFF.

The chain couples TRBV5-6 to TRBJ2-7, with D perhaps TRBD2 (5 bases). V was shortened by 3 bases and J by 0 bases, with 7 bases between the two germline ends. This CDR3 is 13 amino acids long. Per germline, CDR1 SGHDT and CDR2 YYEEEE. CDR3 protein: CASSSGVSYEQYF. The CDR3 region has the DNA TGTGCCAGCAGCTCCGGGGTCTCCTACGAGCAGTACTTC.

The chain is built from TRBV5-1 and TRBJ2-7; TRBD1 agrees at 8 bases. Germline CDR1 SGHRS, CDR2 YFSETQ. Trimming cost V 1 base and J 0 bases; bases outside gene matches: 6. This CDR3 spans 16 amino acids. The CDR3 bases are TGCGCCAGCAGCTTGCAGACAGGGGCAAACTCCTACGAGCAGTACTTC. Its translation is CASSLQTGANSYEQYF. The full variable domain, with the rest looked up from reference TRBV5-1 and TRBJ2-7, is KAGVTQTPRYLIKTRGQQVTLSCSPISGHRSVSWYQQTPGQGLQFLFEYFSETQRNKGNFPGRFSGRQFSNSRSEMNVSTLELGDSALYLCASSLQTGANSYEQYFGPGTRLTVT.

The V gene is TRBV19, the J gene TRBJ2-6, with D perhaps assigned TRBD1 or TRBD2 (5 bases each). The germline CDR1 and CDR2 sequences are LNHDA and SQIVND (reference sequence). Trimming removed 6 bases at V and 0 bases at J, with 18 bases between. The CDR3 runs to 18 residues. The CDR3 is CASRIPGRTTSGANVLTF. Here the CDR3 DNA reads TGTGCCAGTAGGATACCGGGACGGACGACCTCTGGGGCCAACGTCCTGACTTTC.

The CDR3 region is CAWSEGGNQPQHF. In DNA form, the CDR3 reads TGTGCCTGGAGTGAGGGGGGCAATCAGCCCCAGCATTTT. V is TRBV30 and J is TRBJ1-5, with TRBD1 as a possible D gene (6 bases). This CDR3 region has 13 residues. CDR1 and CDR2 (germline): GTSNPN, SVGIG (reference sequence). V gave up 1 base and J gave up 2 bases, with 6 bases separating them.

This clone was counted a single time. The V and J genes are TRBV15 and TRBJ2-7; 7 bases match TRBD2. The CDR3 runs to 17 residues. The trim removed 0 bases at V and 4 bases at J, leaving 12 bases unmatched. Per germline, CDR1 LNHNV and CDR2 YYDKDF (reference sequence). The DNA of the CDR3 is TGTGCCACCAGCAGAGATCGAGGGGCTAGCGGCAGATACGAGCAGTACTTC. It specifies CATSRDRGASGRYEQYF.

The table lists this clone with a few counts. In DNA form, the CDR3 reads TGTGCCAGCAGCTTGGAGAATCGCTACGAGCAGTACTTC. Translated: CASSLENRYEQYF. The chain links TRBV5-8 to TRBJ2-7; D remains ambiguous. V lost 0 bases to trimming and J lost 3 bases, with 7 bases between them. CDR1 and CDR2 (germline): SGHTS, YDEGEE. The CDR3 has 13 amino acids.

The rearrangement uses TRBV6-5 and TRBJ2-2; D might be TRBD2 (7 bases). V shed 8 bases and J shed 2 bases, with 15 bases lying between them. The CDR3 totals 15 residues. Germline V gene sequence: CDR1 MNHEY, CDR2 SVGAGI. The CDR3, as DNA: TGTGCCAGCTCAAGGGGGAGGGCCAACACCGGGGAGCTGTTTTTT. This sequence encodes CASSRGRANTGELFF.

The chain is built from TRBV30 and TRBJ1-1; weak D call: TRBD1 (6 bases). Germline V gene sequence: CDR1 GTSNPN, CDR2 SVGIG (reference sequence). This CDR3 region has 13 residues. Trimming left V 7 bases short and J 1 base short, with 13 bases between. CDR3 loop: CALHRAWNTEAFF. The CDR3 coding sequence is TGTGCCTTACACAGGGCATGGAACACTGAAGCTTTCTTT.

About this clone itself: The sample carries other DNA sequences with the same CDR3. The rearrangement uses TRBV9 and TRBJ2-2; D not certain. The CDR3 length is 12 residues. Germline CDR1 SGDLS, CDR2 YYNGEE. V was cut by 0 bases and J by 5 bases, with 2 bases left in between. CDR3 coding DNA: TGTGCCAGCAGCGTAGTGACCGGGGAGCTGTTTTTT. It specifies CASSVVTGELFF.

The chain uses TRBV20-1 and TRBJ1-1; the D is unclear. Trimming took off 2 bases at V and 5 bases at J, with 6 bases between the two ends. Germline values: CDR1 DFQATT, CDR2 SNEGSKA (reference sequence). The CDR3 has 11 amino acids. The chain's CDR3 is CSARKGTEAFF. The CDR3 DNA sequence: TGCAGTGCTAGAAAGGGAACTGAAGCTTTCTTT.

The V and J genes are TRBV11-3 and TRBJ2-2, with D possibly matching TRBD2 (6 bases). There are 18 residues in the CDR3. Germline V lookup: CDR1 SGHNT, CDR2 YENEEA. V lost 3 bases and J 0 bases, leaving 17 bases between the germline ends. Written as DNA, the CDR3 is TGTGCCAGCAGCTTTTGGGAGATTGGCGGGGCGAACACCGGGGAGCTGTTTTTT. Amino acids: CASSFWEIGGANTGELFF.

The J gene is TRBJ1-2, the V gene TRBV5-6; D unresolved. There are 14 residues in the CDR3. CDR1 and CDR2 (germline): SGHDT, YYEEEE. Trimming removed 4 bases from V and 3 bases from J, with 13 bases in between. This chain's CDR3 is CASSQIQVDYGYTF. Written as DNA, the CDR3 is TGTGCCAGCAGCCAGATCCAGGTTGACTATGGCTACACCTTC.

J is TRBJ2-7 and V is TRBV7-6; D is unresolved. The V and J ends lost 3 bases and 0 bases respectively, with 9 bases between them. The length of the CDR3 is 14 residues. Germline CDR1 SGHVS, CDR2 FNYEAQ. CDR3 loop: CASSLGSLSYEQYF. The CDR3 nucleotides are TGTGCCAGCAGCTTGGGCAGCCTCTCCTACGAGCAGTACTTC.

CDR3 nucleotide sequence: TGTGCCAGCAGCTTAAGAGACAGGGGGCGATTAACGACAGATACGCAGTATTTT. It is translated as CASSLRDRGRLTTDTQYF. The chain recombines TRBV7-9 with TRBJ2-3, with TRBD1 matching 10 bases. Looked up from germline, CDR1 is SEHNR and CDR2 is FQNEAQ (reference sequence). This CDR3 has 18 amino acids. V dropped 2 bases and J dropped 3; count of bases not matched to a gene: 11.

The genes are TRBV27 and TRBJ2-7, with a tentative D call TRBD1 (6 bases). This CDR3 has 16 residues. CDR1 and CDR2 (germline): MNHEY, SMNVEV (reference sequence). V lost 2 bases and J 2 bases, leaving 16 bases between the germline ends. The CDR3 loop reads CASSLGGQSPAYEQYF. CDR3 coding DNA: TGTGCCAGCAGTTTAGGCGGACAGTCTCCAGCCTACGAGCAGTACTTC.

The chain uses TRBV5-8 and TRBJ1-4; D gene unclear. Between the trimmed V and J ends, which lost 4 bases and 0 bases, there was a span of 7 bases. CDR3 length: 14 amino acids. Germline CDR1 SGHTS, CDR2 YDEGEE. Here the CDR3 DNA reads TGTGCCAGCAGCCGGCTATCAACTAATGAAAAACTGTTTTTT. Amino acids: CASSRLSTNEKLFF. The full variable domain, its missing parts supplied by reference TRBV5-8 and TRBJ1-4, is EAGVTQSPTHLIKTRGQQATLRCSPISGHTSVYWYQQALGLGLQFLLWYDEGEERNRGNFPPRFSGRQFPNYSSELNVNALELEDSALYLCASSRLSTNEKLFFGSGTQLSVL.

This chain uses TRBV6-5 with TRBJ1-2; tentatively, D is TRBD1 (6 bases). V was shortened by 6 bases and J by 8 bases, with 13 bases between the two germline ends. Per germline, CDR1 MNHEY and CDR2 SVGAGI. The CDR3 runs 12 residues. CDR3 in DNA: TGTGCCAGCAGCAAAACAGGGAACGGCTACACCTTC. It encodes CASSKTGNGYTF.

As DNA, the CDR3 is TGTGCCAGCAGCCTTAGCGGGAGGGTAGAAACCGGGGAGCTGTTTTTT. It encodes CASSLSGRVETGELFF. The rearrangement joins TRBV4-2 to TRBJ2-2, with 11 bases aligning to TRBD2. With V trimmed by 4 bases and J by 5 bases, 6 bases remained unmatched. The length of the CDR3 is 16 residues. CDR1 is LGHNA, CDR2 YNFKEQ, per germline.

The rearrangement links TRBV9 to TRBJ2-7; maybe TRBD2 (6 bases). V dropped 4 bases and J dropped 3 bases, with 17 bases sitting between them. The CDR3 has 15 residues. From germline, CDR1 is SGDLS and CDR2 YYNGEE. The CDR3 bases are TGTGCCAGCAGCCCTCAGGACGGGAGAGTCTACGAGCAGTACTTC. Its translation: CASSPQDGRVYEQYF.

Only one count was recorded for this clone. CDR3 sequence reads: CASSLGTLGPGELFF. The DNA of the CDR3 is TGTGCCAGCAGCTTGGGGACCCTTGGCCCCGGGGAGCTGTTTTTT. This rearrangement joins TRBV11-2 to TRBJ2-2; TRBD1 or TRBD2 may be the D gene (5 bases each). Looked up from germline, CDR1 is SGHAT and CDR2 is FQNNGV. The CDR3 extends over 15 amino acids. V gave up 3 bases and J gave up 6 bases, with 14 bases separating them.

The chain couples TRBV30 to TRBJ2-3, with D unclear. The ends were cut back, 0 bases at V and 2 bases at J, with 9 bases in the middle. Looked up from germline, CDR1 is GTSNPN and CDR2 is SVGIG (reference sequence). There are 14 residues in the CDR3. CDR3 bases: TGTGCCTGGAGTGTACAACTAACCACAGATACGCAGTATTTT. Translation: CAWSVQLTTDTQYF.

The genes are TRBV4-2 and TRBJ2-1, with TRBD2 identical over 7 bases. V trimming: 4 bases; J trimming: 7 bases; junction bases outside the gene matches: 4. The CDR3 is 13 amino acids. Germline CDR1 LGHNA, CDR2 YNFKEQ. In nucleotides, the CDR3 is TGTGCCAGCAGCCCTTTTAGCGGGAATGAGCAGTTCTTC. Its protein product is CASSPFSGNEQFF.

The chain combines TRBV30 with TRBJ2-1; weak D call: TRBD1 (6 bases). Germline-derived CDR1 and CDR2 are GTSNPN and SVGIG (reference sequence). The germline V and J ends were trimmed by 0 bases and 0 bases, with 12 bases remaining between them. The CDR3 is 16 amino acids. The CDR3 reads CAWSVIGTFSYNEQFF. CDR3 sequence (DNA): TGTGCCTGGAGTGTCATCGGGACATTCTCCTACAATGAGCAGTTCTTC.